This T cell receptor beta chain was sequenced during a study of blood T cell repertoires in COVID-19. The overall study: The cDNA or gDNA used as material had been derived from T cells, B-cell-depleted T cells, or PBMCs.

The CDR3 has 17 amino acids. Germline V gene sequence: CDR1 WNHNN, CDR2 SYGVQD (reference sequence). V was trimmed by 1 base and J by 0 bases, leaving 16 bases between them. The repertoire was sequenced with immunoSEQ multiplex PCR; TCRdb's copy has only in-frame clones and lacks some. The data show around 200,000 clones, approximately 79% seen once. This receptor was identified in a man in his fifties or sixties who had recovered from COVID-19. Input material: peripheral blood. The chain links TRBV10-1 to TRBJ2-7; D is ambiguous. The CDR3 here is CASSELTRKLSSYEQYF. The CDR3 DNA sequence: TGCGCCAGCAGTGAGTTGACGAGAAAACTAAGCTCCTACGAGCAGTACTTC.